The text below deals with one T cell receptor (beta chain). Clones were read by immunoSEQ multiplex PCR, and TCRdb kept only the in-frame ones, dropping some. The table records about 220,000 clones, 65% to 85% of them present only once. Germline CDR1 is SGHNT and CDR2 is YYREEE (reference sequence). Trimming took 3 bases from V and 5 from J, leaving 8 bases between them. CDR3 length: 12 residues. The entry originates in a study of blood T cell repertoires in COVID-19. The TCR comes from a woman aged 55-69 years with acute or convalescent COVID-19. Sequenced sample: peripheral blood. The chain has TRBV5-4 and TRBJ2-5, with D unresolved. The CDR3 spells CASSYVRETQYF. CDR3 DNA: TGTGCCAGCAGCTACGTTCGGGAGACCCAGTACTTC.